This TCR beta chain came from a study of Ad26.COV2.S vaccination and SARS-CoV-2 variants. Overall study context: The COV1001 Ad26.COV2.S trial arm included the donor. The study gave Ad26.COV2.S intramuscularly, once or twice 56 days apart. Study results and limitations: Overall T cell responses may have been underestimated by the analyses of TCR breadth and depth.

Measured with immunoSEQ multiplex PCR; TCRdb has only the in-frame clones, and not every one. The sample shows roughly 330,000 clones, almost 90% of them seen only once. Indicated treatment: roughly 20 received Ad26.COV2.S at low or high dose, single or two shots; about 5 received placebo; per-sample allocation not given. Repertoires come from day 63 after the first vaccine or placebo injection. This CDR3 is built from 16 residues. The V gene lost 2 bases and the J gene lost 4 bases, with 15 bases spanning the gap. Germline CDR1 reads MGHRA; CDR2 reads YSYEKL. This clone was seen a handful of times. Its antigen remains unidentified.

The clonotype comes from a person between 18 and 65 years old who received the Ad26.COV2.S COVID-19 vaccine or a placebo. The chain is built from TRBV4-1 and TRBJ1-5, with D hard to call. Sequences were derived from peripheral blood, sampled in a trial of Ad26.COV2.S vaccine versus placebo. CDR3 residues: CASSQPREGRNQPQHF. As DNA, the CDR3 is TGCGCCAGCAGCCAACCCCGGGAGGGTCGGAATCAGCCCCAGCATTTT.